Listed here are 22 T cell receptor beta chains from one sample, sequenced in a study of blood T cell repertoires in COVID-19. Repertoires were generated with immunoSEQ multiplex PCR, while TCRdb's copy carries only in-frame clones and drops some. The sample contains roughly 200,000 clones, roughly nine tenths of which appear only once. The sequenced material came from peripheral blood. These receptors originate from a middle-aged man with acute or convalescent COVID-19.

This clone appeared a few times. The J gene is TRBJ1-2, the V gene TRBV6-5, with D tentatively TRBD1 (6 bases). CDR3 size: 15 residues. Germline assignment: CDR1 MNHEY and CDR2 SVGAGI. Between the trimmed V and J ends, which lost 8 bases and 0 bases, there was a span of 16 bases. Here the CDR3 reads CASRVEQGSNYGYTF. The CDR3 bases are TGTGCCAGCCGGGTAGAACAGGGTTCTAACTATGGCTACACCTTC.

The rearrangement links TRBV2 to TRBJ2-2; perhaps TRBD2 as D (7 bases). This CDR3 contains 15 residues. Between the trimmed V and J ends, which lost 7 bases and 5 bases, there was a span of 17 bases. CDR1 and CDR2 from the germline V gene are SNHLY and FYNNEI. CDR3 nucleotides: TGTGCCAGCACCTCGGTCGCGGGGGCGACCGGGGAGCTGTTTTTT. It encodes CASTSVAGATGELFF.

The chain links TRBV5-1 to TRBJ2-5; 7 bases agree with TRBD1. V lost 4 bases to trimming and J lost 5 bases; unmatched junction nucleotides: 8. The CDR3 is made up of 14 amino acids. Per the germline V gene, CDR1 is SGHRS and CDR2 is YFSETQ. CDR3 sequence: CASSQQGLSETQYF. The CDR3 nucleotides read TGCGCCAGCAGCCAACAGGGGCTTTCGGAGACCCAGTACTTC.

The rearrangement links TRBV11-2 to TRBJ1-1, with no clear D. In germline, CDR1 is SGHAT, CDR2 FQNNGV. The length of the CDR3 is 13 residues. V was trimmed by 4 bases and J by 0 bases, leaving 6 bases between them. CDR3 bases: TGTGCCAGCAGCTCTCAGATGAACACTGAAGCTTTCTTT. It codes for CASSSQMNTEAFF.

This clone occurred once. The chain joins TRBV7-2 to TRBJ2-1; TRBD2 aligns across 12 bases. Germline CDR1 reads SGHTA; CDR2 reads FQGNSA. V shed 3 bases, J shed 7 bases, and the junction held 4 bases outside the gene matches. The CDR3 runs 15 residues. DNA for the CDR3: TGTGCCAGCAGCTTCACTAGCGGGGGGTGGAATGAGCAGTTCTTC. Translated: CASSFTSGGWNEQFF.

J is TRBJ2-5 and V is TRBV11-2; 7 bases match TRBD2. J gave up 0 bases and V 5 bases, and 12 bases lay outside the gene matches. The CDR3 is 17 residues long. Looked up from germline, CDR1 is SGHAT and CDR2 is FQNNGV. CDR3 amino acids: CASSPGLPQLYQETQYF. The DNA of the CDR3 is TGTGCCAGCAGCCCGGGACTACCACAACTATACCAAGAGACCCAGTACTTC.

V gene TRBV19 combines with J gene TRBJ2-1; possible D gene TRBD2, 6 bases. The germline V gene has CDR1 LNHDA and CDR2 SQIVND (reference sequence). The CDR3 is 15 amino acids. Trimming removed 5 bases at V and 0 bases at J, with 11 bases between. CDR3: CASSGRGFSYNEQFF. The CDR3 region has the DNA TGTGCCAGTAGTGGGCGGGGCTTCTCCTACAATGAGCAGTTCTTC.

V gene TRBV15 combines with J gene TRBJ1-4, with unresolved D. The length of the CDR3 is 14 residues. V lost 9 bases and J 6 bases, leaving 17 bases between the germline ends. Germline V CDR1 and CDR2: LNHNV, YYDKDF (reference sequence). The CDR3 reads CATPKGRIHEKLFF. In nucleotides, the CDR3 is TGTGCCACTCCCAAAGGGAGGATCCATGAAAAACTGTTTTTT. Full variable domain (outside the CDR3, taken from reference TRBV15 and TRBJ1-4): DAMVIQNPRYQVTQFGKPVTLSCSQTLNHNVMYWYQQKSSQAPKLLFHYYDKDFNNEADTPDNFQSRRPNTSFCFLDIRSPGLGDTAMYLCATPKGRIHEKLFFGSGTQLSVL.

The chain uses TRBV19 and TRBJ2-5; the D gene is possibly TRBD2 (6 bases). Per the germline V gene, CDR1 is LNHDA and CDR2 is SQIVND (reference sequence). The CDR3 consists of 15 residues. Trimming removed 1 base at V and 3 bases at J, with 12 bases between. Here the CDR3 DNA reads TGTGCCAGTAGTATAGTGGGGGGTCAGAAAGAGACCCAGTACTTC. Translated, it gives CASSIVGGQKETQYF.

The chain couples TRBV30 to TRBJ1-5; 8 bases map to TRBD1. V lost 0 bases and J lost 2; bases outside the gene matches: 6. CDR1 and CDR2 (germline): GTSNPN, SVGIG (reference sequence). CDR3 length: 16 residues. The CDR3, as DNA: TGTGCCTGGAGTGTATGGGGGGGACAGGGCAATCAGCCCCAGCATTTT. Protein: CAWSVWGGQGNQPQHF. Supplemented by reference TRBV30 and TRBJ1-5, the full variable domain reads SQTIHQWPATLVQPVGSPLSLECTVEGTSNPNLYWYRQAAGRGLQLLFYSVGIGQISSEVPQNLSASRPQDRQFILSSKKLLLSDSGFYLCAWSVWGGQGNQPQHFGDGTRLSIL.

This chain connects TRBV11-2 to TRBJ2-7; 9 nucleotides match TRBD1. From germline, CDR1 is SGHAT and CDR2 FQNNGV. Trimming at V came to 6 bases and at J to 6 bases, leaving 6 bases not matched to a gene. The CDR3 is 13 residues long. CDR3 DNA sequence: TGTGCCAGCAGACGGGACAGGGCGGGCGAGCAGTACTTC. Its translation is CASRRDRAGEQYF.

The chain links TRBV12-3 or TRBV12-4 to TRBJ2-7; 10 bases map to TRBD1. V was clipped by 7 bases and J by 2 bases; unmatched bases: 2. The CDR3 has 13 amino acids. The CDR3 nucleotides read TGTGCCAGCACAGGACAGGGGGCCTACGAGCAGTACTTC. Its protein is CASTGQGAYEQYF.

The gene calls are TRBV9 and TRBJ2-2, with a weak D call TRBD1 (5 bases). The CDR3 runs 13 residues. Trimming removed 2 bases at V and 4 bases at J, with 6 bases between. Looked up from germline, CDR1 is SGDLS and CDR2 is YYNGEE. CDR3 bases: TGTGCCAGCAGCGTTACAGGCACCGGGGAGCTGTTTTTT. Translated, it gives CASSVTGTGELFF.

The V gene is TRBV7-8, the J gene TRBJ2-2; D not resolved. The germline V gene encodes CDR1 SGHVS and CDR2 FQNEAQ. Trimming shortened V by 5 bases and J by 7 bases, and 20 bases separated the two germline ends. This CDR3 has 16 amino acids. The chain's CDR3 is CASSTRAIDRNGELFF. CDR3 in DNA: TGTGCCAGCAGCACGCGCGCTATAGATCGTAACGGGGAGCTGTTTTTT.

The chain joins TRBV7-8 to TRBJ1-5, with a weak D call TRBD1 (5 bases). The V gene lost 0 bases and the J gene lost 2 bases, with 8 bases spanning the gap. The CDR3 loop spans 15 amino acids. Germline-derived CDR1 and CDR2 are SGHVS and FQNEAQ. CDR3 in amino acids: CASSLAGGGNQPQHF. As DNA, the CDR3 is TGTGCCAGCAGCTTAGCGGGGGGGGGCAATCAGCCCCAGCATTTT.

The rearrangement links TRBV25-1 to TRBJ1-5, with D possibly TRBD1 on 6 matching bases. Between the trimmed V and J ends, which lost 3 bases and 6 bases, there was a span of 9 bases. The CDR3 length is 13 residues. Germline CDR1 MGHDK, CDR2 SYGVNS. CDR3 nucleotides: TGTGCCAGCAGTGACAGGGGAAGTCAGCCCCAGCATTTT. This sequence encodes CASSDRGSQPQHF.

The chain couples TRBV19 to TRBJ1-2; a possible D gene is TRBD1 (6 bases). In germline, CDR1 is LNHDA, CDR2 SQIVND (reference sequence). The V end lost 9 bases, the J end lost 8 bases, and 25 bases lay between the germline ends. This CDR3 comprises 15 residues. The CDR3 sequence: CASISLGQPVGGYTF. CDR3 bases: TGTGCCAGCATTTCACTTGGACAGCCGGTGGGCGGCTACACCTTC.

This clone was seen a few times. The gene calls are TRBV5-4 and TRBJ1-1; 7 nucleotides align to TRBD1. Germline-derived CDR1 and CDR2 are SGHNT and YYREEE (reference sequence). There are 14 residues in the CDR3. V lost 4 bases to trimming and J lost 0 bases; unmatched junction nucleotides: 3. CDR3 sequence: CASSPDRMNTEAFF. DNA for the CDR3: TGTGCCAGCAGCCCGGACAGGATGAACACTGAAGCTTTCTTT. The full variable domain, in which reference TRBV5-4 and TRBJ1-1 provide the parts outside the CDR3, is ETGVTQSPTHLIKTRGQQVTLRCSSQSGHNTVSWYQQALGQGPQFIFQYYREEENGRGNFPPRFSGLQFPNYSSELNVNALELDDSALYLCASSPDRMNTEAFFGQGTRLTVV.

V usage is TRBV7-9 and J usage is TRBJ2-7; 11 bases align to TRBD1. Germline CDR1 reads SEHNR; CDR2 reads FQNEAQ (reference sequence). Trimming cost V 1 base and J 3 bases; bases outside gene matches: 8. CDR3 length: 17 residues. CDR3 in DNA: TGTGCCAGCAGCTTAGACCGCTGGGACAGGGGGAGCTACGAGCAGTACTTC. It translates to CASSLDRWDRGSYEQYF.

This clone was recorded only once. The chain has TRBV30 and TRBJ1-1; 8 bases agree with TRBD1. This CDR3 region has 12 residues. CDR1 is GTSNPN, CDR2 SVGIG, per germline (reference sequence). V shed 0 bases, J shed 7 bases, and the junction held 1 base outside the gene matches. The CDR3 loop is CAWSVGTGEAFF. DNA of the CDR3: TGTGCCTGGAGTGTCGGGACAGGTGAAGCTTTCTTT.

As DNA, the CDR3 is TGCGCCAGCAGCCAAGCGGACATCACTGAAGCTTTCTTT. Encoded protein: CASSQADITEAFF. The chain couples TRBV4-3 to TRBJ1-1; possible D gene TRBD1, 5 bases. The CDR3 has 13 amino acids. The V and J ends lost 1 base and 4 bases respectively, with 7 bases between them. CDR1 and CDR2 (germline): LGHNA, YSLEER.

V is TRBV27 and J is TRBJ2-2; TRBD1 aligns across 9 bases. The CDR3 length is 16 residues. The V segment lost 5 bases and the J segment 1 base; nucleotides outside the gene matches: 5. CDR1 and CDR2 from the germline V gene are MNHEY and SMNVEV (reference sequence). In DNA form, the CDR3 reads TGTGCCAGCAGTCCGAGGACAGGGGTGAACACCGGGGAGCTGTTTTTT. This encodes CASSPRTGVNTGELFF.